These T cell receptor beta chains were read from a single sample in a study of vaccination and CD4 T cells after COVID-19. One entry per CDR3 protein results from TCRdb running MiXCR on the PCR reads. The sample shows 6,500 to 8,500 distinct CDR3 sequences, 73% of them seen only once. Their antigen targets remain unknown. Source material: CD4+ T cells from blood, cultured in vitro. The receptors derive from a human donor who had recovered from COVID-19. Both conserved end residues are part of each CDR3. A D gene is named only where the DNA matches it firmly. Clone size is not always given. Where it is, it says once, few, many or a class for expanded clones.

clone size,V gene,D gene,J gene,CDR3 protein,CDR3 DNA
-,TRBV7-9,TRBD2,TRBJ2-3,CASSHGLAGRTDTQYF,TGTGCCAGCAGCCACGGACTAGCGGGAAGAACAGATACGCAGTATTTT
-,TRBV11-2,-,TRBJ2-2,CASSPPGATGELFF,TGTGCCAGCAGCCCCCCCGGCGCCACCGGGGAGCTGTTTTTT
-,TRBV6-1,-,TRBJ1-5,CASSRAGTELSNQPQHF,TGTGCCAGCAGCCGAGCCGGGACGGAACTTAGCAATCAGCCCCAGCATTTT
medium-sized,TRBV28,-,TRBJ1-2,CASKGRHGYTF,TGTGCCAGCAAGGGGCGACATGGCTACACCTTC
-,TRBV19,-,TRBJ1-6,CATRQTDNSPLHF,TGTGCCACCCGACAGACCGATAATTCACCCCTCCACTTT
-,TRBV7-9,TRBD1,TRBJ2-7,CASSLGTGLEQYF,TGTGCCAGCAGCTTAGGGACAGGCCTCGAGCAGTACTTC
-,TRBV20-1,TRBD2,TRBJ2-1,CSARSPAGEGYTGDEQFF,TGCAGTGCTAGATCCCCAGCGGGAGAGGGCTATACGGGGGATGAGCAGTTCTTC
-,TRBV20-1,TRBD2,TRBJ2-7,CSAQNSGDSYEQYF,TGCAGTGCTCAGAATAGCGGGGACTCCTACGAGCAGTACTTC
-,TRBV6-2/TRBV6-3,-,TRBJ1-2,CASSYSGGSGYTF,TGTGCCAGCAGTTACTCAGGAGGGAGCGGCTACACCTTC
once,TRBV27,-,TRBJ1-2,CASSTDKRDGYTF,TGTGCCAGCAGTACCGATAAGAGGGATGGCTACACCTTC
-,TRBV6-1,-,TRBJ1-1,CASSGREMLNTEAFF,TGTGCCAGCAGTGGCAGGGAAATGCTGAACACTGAAGCTTTCTTT
large,TRBV24-1,TRBD2,TRBJ2-2,CATSVASGRRTGELFF,TGTGCCACCAGTGTGGCTAGCGGGAGGCGGACCGGGGAGCTGTTTTTT
-,TRBV28,TRBD1,TRBJ1-6,CASSPGGTGPNSPLHF,TGTGCCAGCAGCCCCGGGGGGACAGGGCCAAATTCACCCCTCCACTTT
-,TRBV28,-,TRBJ1-5,CASSSIVSNQPQHF,TGTGCCAGCAGTTCTATAGTTAGCAATCAGCCCCAGCATTTT
-,TRBV19,-,TRBJ2-7,CASSRVQSYEQYF,TGTGCCAGTAGTAGGGTACAGAGCTACGAGCAGTACTTC
-,TRBV7-2,-,TRBJ1-2,CASSSTAGYGYTF,TGTGCCAGCAGCTCGACCGCTGGGTATGGCTACACCTTC
-,TRBV18,-,TRBJ2-5,CASSPPQGQRETQYF,TGTGCCAGCTCACCCCCGCAGGGTCAACGAGAGACCCAGTACTTC
few,TRBV7-2,-,TRBJ2-3,CASSLLGGPTDTQYF,TGTGCCAGCAGCTTACTAGGAGGCCCCACAGATACGCAGTATTTT
-,TRBV20-1,-,TRBJ1-1,CSANPGTPWAEAFF,TGCAGTGCTAACCCTGGGACTCCCTGGGCTGAAGCTTTCTTT
medium-sized,TRBV28,TRBD2,TRBJ2-5,CASSFEGGRPQETQYF,TGTGCCAGCAGTTTCGAGGGCGGGAGGCCCCAAGAGACCCAGTACTTC
-,TRBV7-2,-,TRBJ1-3,CASSHDGTSQYF,TGTGCCAGCAGCCATGACGGGACTTCTCAATATTTT
-,TRBV6-5,-,TRBJ1-2,CASSYGDRVGGGYTF,TGTGCCAGCAGTTACGGCGACCGGGTGGGGGGTGGCTACACCTTC
-,TRBV20-1,TRBD2,TRBJ2-5,CSAQYSGRAETQYF,TGCAGTGCTCAATATAGCGGGAGGGCAGAGACCCAGTACTTC
few,TRBV6-5,-,TRBJ1-1,CASSSRSTEAFF,TGTGCCAGCAGTTCAAGGTCTACTGAAGCTTTCTTT
-,TRBV7-9,-,TRBJ2-2,CASGYTRANTGELFF,TGTGCCAGCGGCTATACGAGGGCCAACACCGGGGAGCTGTTTTTT
-,TRBV27,-,TRBJ1-5,CASRRGGNQPQHF,TGTGCCAGCAGGAGGGGCGGCAATCAGCCCCAGCATTTT
-,TRBV28,-,TRBJ1-1,CASSLGTRTRAEAFF,TGTGCCAGCAGTTTAGGGACCAGGACTAGGGCTGAAGCTTTCTTT
-,TRBV20-1,-,TRBJ1-5,CSARTDLSNQPQHF,TGCAGTGCTCGGACAGATCTTAGCAATCAGCCCCAGCATTTT
-,TRBV6-1,-,TRBJ2-6,CASSRVTPGGANVLTF,TGTGCCAGCAGCCGCGTGACCCCTGGTGGGGCCAACGTCCTGACTTTC
-,TRBV20-1,-,TRBJ1-1,CSARGANTEAFF,TGCAGTGCTAGAGGCGCGAACACTGAAGCTTTCTTT
-,TRBV7-7,-,TRBJ2-2,CASSLGTAAGELFF,TGTGCCAGCAGCTTAGGAACAGCGGCCGGGGAGCTGTTTTTT
few,TRBV2,-,TRBJ1-2,CASSEWGLVGYTF,TGTGCCAGCAGTGAATGGGGGCTCGTTGGCTACACCTTC
-,TRBV7-3,-,TRBJ2-5,CASSLVRQETQYF,TGTGCCAGCAGCCTGGTTCGGCAAGAGACCCAGTACTTC
few,TRBV7-2,TRBD1,TRBJ1-2,CASSKGQGAFYGYTF,TGTGCCAGCAGCAAGGGACAGGGGGCCTTTTATGGCTACACCTTC
few,TRBV12-3/TRBV12-4,-,TRBJ1-4,CASRFGITNEKLFF,TGTGCCAGCAGATTTGGAATTACTAATGAAAAACTGTTTTTT